This T cell receptor (beta chain) is drawn from a study of blood T cell repertoires in COVID-19. Overall study: From the United States, Italy and Spain came samples of acute and convalescent COVID-19.

The CDR3 loop spans 17 amino acids. Germline V gene lookup returns CDR1 SGHVS and CDR2 FQNEAQ. V lost 5 bases, J lost 1 base, and 20 bases lay in between. In the study's own analysis: Reference gene primer amplification in the assay estimated nucleated cell counts. Sequenced by immunoSEQ multiplex PCR; TCRdb stores in-frame clones only, minus some. For V, J and clone size, that table is used; D and trimming come from the DNA. The sample carries approximately 210,000 clones, around 82% recorded once. Sequences were obtained from peripheral blood. This TCR came from an elderly woman with acute or convalescent COVID-19. The V call is TRBV7-8, the J call TRBJ1-2; D is uncertain. The CDR3 spells CASSPRLQTRLNYGYTF. The CDR3 nucleotides read TGTGCCAGCAGCCCCAGGCTACAGACACGCCTTAACTATGGCTACACCTTC.